The 23 T cell receptor beta chains listed next were all sequenced from one sample in a study of identical twins. A single record per CDR3 protein comes from TCRdb applying MiXCR to the 5' RACE reads. This sample yields 600,000 to 700,000 distinct CDR3 sequences, of which around 20% are seen a single time; roughly 4.3% belongs to the top ten. These data also formed part of another study, on T cells expressing NK-cell markers.

Sample: PBMCs. The receptors come from a woman aged 18-29 years in good health.

This clonotype was seen a handful of times. The chain is built from TRBV29-1 and TRBJ2-7; 8 nucleotides agree with TRBD1. This CDR3 has 13 amino acids. CDR1 is SQVTM and CDR2 is ANQGSEA in the germline V gene. The V segment lost 4 bases and the J segment 5 bases; nucleotides outside the gene matches: 7. CDR3 residues: CSVGRTGPNEQYF. Written as DNA, the CDR3 is TGCAGCGTTGGTAGGACAGGGCCCAACGAGCAGTACTTC.

On this clonotype itself: The junction departs from germline at one end; a sequencing error may be responsible. The gene calls are TRBV3-1 and TRBJ2-3; D gene unclear. The CDR3 extends over 17 amino acids. CDR1 is LGHDT and CDR2 is YNNKEL in the germline V gene (reference sequence). The CDR3 coding sequence is TGTGCCTGCAGCCAAGATCCATCCCTTGGGGTTGCAGATACGCAGTATTTT. Its protein is CACSQDPSLGVADTQYF.

V usage is TRBV4-3 and J usage is TRBJ1-2; D is perhaps TRBD1 (5 bases). V was clipped by 0 bases and J by 7 bases, with 12 bases between them. This CDR3 contains 14 residues. Germline V CDR1 and CDR2: LGHNA, YSLEER. CDR3 bases: TGCGCCAGCAGCCAAGACGGGGGGACGGGTGGCTACACCTTC. This gives the protein CASSQDGGTGGYTF.

This clonotype occurred a few times. V and J are TRBV7-2 and TRBJ2-2, with TRBD2 as a possible D gene (5 bases). Germline CDR1 is SGHTA and CDR2 is FQGNSA. V was shortened by 5 bases and J by 7 bases, with 23 bases between the two germline ends. The CDR3 length is 17 residues. The chain's CDR3 is CASSPYNGLVGGGELFF. In nucleotides, the CDR3 is TGTGCCAGCAGCCCCTACAACGGACTCGTTGGTGGCGGGGAGCTGTTTTTT.

The chain is built from TRBV12-3 or TRBV12-4 and TRBJ2-3; D possibly corresponds to TRBD1 (6 bases). Trimming pared 7 bases from V and 2 bases from J, leaving 13 bases between. There are 14 residues in the CDR3. The CDR3 DNA is TGTGCCAGCACTGTGGGGGCTCTCACAGATACGCAGTATTTT. It translates to CASTVGALTDTQYF.

The chain carries TRBV12-3 or TRBV12-4 and TRBJ2-4, with a possible D match to TRBD2 (6 bases). The length of the CDR3 is 19 residues. CDR3 DNA: TGTACCTGCAGTTTACCTGCCGGGACTGGACGACTAGCCAAAAACATTCAGTACTTC. Protein: CTCSLPAGTGRLAKNIQYF.

The rearrangement uses TRBV7-9 and TRBJ2-5, with TRBD1 identical over 9 bases. Losses at the gene ends were 3 bases for V and 4 bases for J; bases not matched to a gene: 3. CDR3 length: 14 amino acids. CDR1 is SEHNR, CDR2 FQNEAQ, per germline (reference sequence). The CDR3 nucleotides read TGTGCCAGCAGCTTCACAGGGGGCAGAGAGACCCAGTACTTC. Protein product: CASSFTGGRETQYF.

This clonotype has more than one count but fewer than ten. This chain uses TRBV20-1 with TRBJ2-7; TRBD2 is a possible D gene (6 bases). The germline V gene encodes CDR1 DFQATT and CDR2 SNEGSKA (reference sequence). V gave up 5 bases and J gave up 6 bases, with 20 bases separating them. The CDR3 loop spans 14 amino acids. CDR3 sequence reads: CSAQKGTLPLEQYF. The CDR3 DNA reads TGCAGTGCTCAAAAAGGGACTTTGCCCCTCGAGCAGTACTTC.

This clonotype was counted only a few times. This chain uses TRBV7-2 with TRBJ2-1; D not certain. This CDR3 contains 15 residues. The germline V gene encodes CDR1 SGHTA and CDR2 FQGNSA. V was shortened by 0 bases and J by 6 bases, with 12 bases between the two germline ends. In DNA form, the CDR3 reads TGTGCCAGCAGCTTAGCGCCGGGCAGAGGCAATGAGCAGTTCTTC. It yields the protein CASSLAPGRGNEQFF.

In its sample, this clonotype was seen many times. This chain connects TRBV10-3 to TRBJ2-1; 8 bases map to TRBD2. Germline loops: CDR1 ENHRY, CDR2 SYGVKD. Germline trimming cut 11 bases from V and 9 bases from J; bases unmatched to any gene: 15. The CDR3 totals 14 residues. The CDR3 reads CAASIGGAGGEQFF. Written as DNA, the CDR3 is TGTGCCGCATCGATCGGGGGGGCCGGGGGTGAGCAGTTCTTC.

The chain combines TRBV12-3 or TRBV12-4 with TRBJ2-4; TRBD2 matches at 9 bases. Trimming took 2 bases from V and 4 from J; bases not matched to a gene: 3. This CDR3 is 15 amino acids long. CDR3 nucleotide sequence: TGTGCCAGCAGTTTAACTAGCGGGCGAAAAAACATTCAGTACTTC. It codes for CASSLTSGRKNIQYF.

This clonotype was counted at least ten times. The genes are TRBV4-1 and TRBJ1-2, with unresolved D. The CDR3 totals 13 residues. Germline V gives CDR1 MGHRA, CDR2 YSYEKL. V was shortened by 0 bases and J by 2 bases, with 4 bases between the two germline ends. In DNA, the CDR3 is TGCGCCAGCAGCCAAGACAAAAACTATGGCTACACCTTC. It codes for CASSQDKNYGYTF.

In its sample, this clonotype was seen a few times. The chain employs TRBV2 and TRBJ2-1; 11 bases are shared with TRBD2. The CDR3 is 14 residues long. Trimming cost V 6 bases and J 7 bases; bases outside gene matches: 5. Germline CDR1 is SNHLY and CDR2 is FYNNEI. CDR3 protein: CASSSGLAANEQFF. The CDR3 DNA sequence: TGTGCCAGCAGCTCGGGACTAGCGGCTAATGAGCAGTTCTTC.

This clonotype was counted between two and nine times. This chain connects TRBV5-1 to TRBJ1-4; D gene ambiguous. The germline V gene encodes CDR1 SGHRS and CDR2 YFSETQ. The CDR3 extends over 13 amino acids. The germline V and J ends were trimmed by 4 bases and 5 bases, with 9 bases remaining between them. CDR3 coding DNA: TGCGCCAGCAGCGTGGCCGGGAATGAAAAACTGTTTTTT. It specifies CASSVAGNEKLFF.

V is TRBV6-1 and J is TRBJ2-7, with 14 bases matching TRBD2. CDR3 length: 19 residues. Germline values: CDR1 MNHNS, CDR2 SASEGT. Unmatched junction bases numbered 13, after V lost 6 bases and J lost 0 bases. CDR3 bases: TGTGCCAGCAGGGTACAAGGGACTAGCGGGAGTTTGAGCTCCTACGAGCAGTACTTC. Translated: CASRVQGTSGSLSSYEQYF.

For this clonotype: The junction does not match germline at one end; this may be a read error. The chain joins TRBV5-1 to TRBJ2-1; 7 bases fit TRBD1. The CDR3 totals 14 residues. Germline CDR1 SGHRS, CDR2 YFSETQ. CDR3 in amino acids: CASSLEGAHKEQFF. The CDR3 nucleotides read TGCGCCAGCAGCTTGGAGGGGGCCCACAAGGAGCAGTTCTTC.

A few counts support this clonotype. The chain uses TRBV28 and TRBJ2-2; 8 positions agree with TRBD1. The CDR3 runs 15 residues. Germline V gene sequence: CDR1 MDHEN, CDR2 SYDVKM. J lost 6 bases, V lost 4 bases, and 7 bases had no gene match. The CDR3, as DNA: TGTGCCAGCAGTTCCCGGGCAGGGGGCTCCGGGGAGCTGTTTTTT. This codes for CASSSRAGGSGELFF.

The sample holds a few counts of this clonotype. V and J are TRBV7-9 and TRBJ2-3; D not certain. The V end lost 4 bases, the J end lost 1 base, and 6 bases lay between the germline ends. Looked up from germline, CDR1 is SEHNR and CDR2 is FQNEAQ (reference sequence). This CDR3 has 13 residues. The CDR3 bases are TGTGCCAGCAGCTCGGTCGGCACAGATACGCAGTATTTT. Translating gives CASSSVGTDTQYF.

This sequence joins TRBV20-1 and TRBJ2-1; unclear D gene. The CDR3 contains 14 residues. Trimming removed 3 bases at V and 1 base at J, with 10 bases between. Per germline, CDR1 DFQATT and CDR2 SNEGSKA (reference sequence). CDR3: CSASFASSYNEQFF. CDR3 in DNA: TGCAGTGCTAGTTTCGCTAGTTCCTACAATGAGCAGTTCTTC.

Ten or more counts support this clonotype. This sequence joins TRBV29-1 and TRBJ1-1; D perhaps matches TRBD1 (6 bases). This CDR3 comprises 13 residues. The V end lost 4 bases, the J end lost 0 bases, and 9 bases lay between the germline ends. Per the germline V gene, CDR1 is SQVTM and CDR2 is ANQGSEA. The CDR3 reads CSVAQGMNTEAFF. The CDR3 DNA sequence: TGCAGCGTTGCCCAGGGGATGAACACTGAAGCTTTCTTT.

The CDR3 DNA reads TGCAGCGGCGTGGGACTGTCGAACACTGAAGCTTTCTTT. It codes for CSGVGLSNTEAFF. This rearrangement joins TRBV29-1 to TRBJ1-1, with a tentative D call TRBD1 (5 bases). Germline assignment: CDR1 SQVTM and CDR2 ANQGSEA. Trimming pared 7 bases from V and 1 base from J, leaving 13 bases between. The length of the CDR3 is 13 residues.

V is TRBV12-3 or TRBV12-4 and J is TRBJ2-4; D is possibly TRBD1 or TRBD2 (6 bases each). The CDR3 totals 16 residues. With 4 bases removed from V and 7 bases from J, the gap between germline ends came to 20 bases. CDR3 sequence: CASSSPGGGPYNIQYF. CDR3 bases: TGTGCCAGCAGTTCCCCCGGGGGCGGACCGTACAACATTCAGTACTTC.

The CDR3 coding sequence is TGTGCCAGCAACTCGGGACTAGCTAGGAATGAGCAGTTCTTC. Its protein is CASNSGLARNEQFF. This sequence joins TRBV9 and TRBJ2-1; 9 bases agree with TRBD2. V was clipped by 6 bases and J by 7 bases; unmatched bases: 8. The CDR3 consists of 14 residues. Germline loops: CDR1 SGDLS, CDR2 YYNGEE. The full variable domain, rest sourced from reference TRBV9 and TRBJ2-1, is DSGVTQTPKHLITATGQRVTLRCSPRSGDLSVYWYQQSLDQGLQFLIQYYNGEERAKGNILERFSAQQFPDLHSELNLSSLELGDSALYFCASNSGLARNEQFFGPGTRLTVL.